A single sample is the source of the 32 T cell receptor beta chains below, sequenced in a study of molecular identifiers for immune sequencing clone quantification. Each CDR3 protein gets one entry after TCRdb re-called the PCR reads with MiXCR. This sample carries approximately 680,000 distinct CDR3 sequences, roughly 25% of them seen once, and the ten largest clones take about 0.73%. Source material: naive CD8+ T cells from blood, with Jurkat cell RNA spiked in. Described subset: FACS-sorted CD8+CD4-CCR7+CD45RA+ naive T cells. The receptors shown here come from a human donor in good health. Some libraries in this study had Jurkat cell RNA spiked in.

In regard to this clonotype: This could be a read error, since a much larger clone is one nucleotide away. The chain uses TRBV6-1 and TRBJ2-3; D not certain. Germline CDR1 and CDR2: MNHNS and SASEGT. The CDR3 consists of 12 residues. The CDR3 spells CTSSDGTDTQYF. The CDR3 DNA reads as TGTACCAGCAGTGATGGAACAGATACGCAGTATTTT.

Concerning this clonotype itself: Being one base from a much bigger clone, this may be a read error. It is likely a read error, because the conserved phenylalanine at the end of the CDR3 is missing. The chain uses TRBV7-2 and TRBJ1-6; unclear D gene. Germline V lookup: CDR1 SGHTA, CDR2 FQGNSA. The CDR3 is 11 amino acids. V dropped 8 bases and J dropped 16 bases, with 15 bases sitting between them. The CDR3 nucleotides read TGTGCCAGCGCAGATGGGGAGCAACTCCACATT. Its translation: CASADGEQLHI.

As to this clonotype: This could be a read error, since a much larger clone is one nucleotide away. The gene calls are TRBV7-9 and TRBJ1-1; D remains unclear. Per the germline V gene, CDR1 is SEHNR and CDR2 is FQNEAQ (reference sequence). The CDR3 loop spans 14 amino acids. The ends were cut back, 4 bases at V and 4 bases at J, with 13 bases in the middle. This CDR3 reads CASSSTGMSTEAFF. The CDR3 DNA is TGTGCCAGCAGCTCGACCGGAATGAGCACTGAAGCTTTCTTT. Combining the CDR3 with reference TRBV7-9 and TRBJ1-1 gives the whole variable domain DTGVSQNPRHKITKRGQNVTFRCDPISEHNRLYWYRQTLGQGPEFLTYFQNEAQLEKSRLLSDRFSAERPKGSFSTLEIQRTEQGDSAMYLCASSSTGMSTEAFFGQGTRLTVV.

This clonotype was detected ten times or more. The CDR3 protein is CASSLTGGPSGANVLTF. CDR3 nucleotides: TGTGCCAGCAGTTTGACGGGAGGGCCCTCTGGGGCCAACGTCCTGACTTTC. The genes are TRBV28 and TRBJ2-6; 8 positions agree with TRBD2. This CDR3 contains 17 residues. Germline trimming cut 3 bases from V and 0 bases from J; bases unmatched to any gene: 4. Germline CDR1 and CDR2: MDHEN and SYDVKM.

The chain employs TRBV12-3 or TRBV12-4 and TRBJ2-3; 7 bases fit TRBD2. V shed 10 bases and J 4 bases; nucleotides not matched to a gene: 11. The CDR3 loop spans 14 amino acids. The DNA of the CDR3 is TGTGCCACCAACGGGGGGTTTAGGGCAGATACGCAGTATTTT. This sequence encodes CATNGGFRADTQYF.

This rearrangement joins TRBV11-2 to TRBJ1-1; D might be TRBD1 (5 bases). This CDR3 region has 14 residues. The V end was cut by 2 bases, the J end by 5 bases, with 12 bases between. Looked up from germline, CDR1 is SGHAT and CDR2 is FQNNGV. This CDR3 is CASSLLNRGTEAFF. The CDR3, as DNA: TGTGCCAGCAGCTTATTGAATCGGGGGACTGAAGCTTTCTTT.

With regard to this clonotype: Sequence at one end of the junction differs from germline and may be a read error. This chain connects TRBV12-3 or TRBV12-4 to TRBJ2-3, with 7 bases that match TRBD1. The CDR3 contains 15 residues. The chain's CDR3 is CASSPPGGKTGTQYF. DNA of the CDR3: TGTGCCAGCAGCCCACCAGGGGGAAAAACAGGTACGCAGTATTTT.

The chain combines TRBV10-3 with TRBJ2-3; the match to TRBD1 covers 9 bases. Unmatched junction bases numbered 23, after V lost 8 bases and J lost 5 bases. This CDR3 has 19 amino acids. Germline CDR1 is ENHRY and CDR2 is SYGVKD. CDR3 nucleotides: TGTGCCATCGCAAGGGGACCGGGACAGGGAACAGTTGTCGGAGATACGCAGTATTTT. Its protein is CAIARGPGQGTVVGDTQYF.

This clonotype has at least ten counts. V and J are TRBV29-1 and TRBJ2-2; 8 bases line up with TRBD2. Germline CDR1 and CDR2: SQVTM and ANQGSEA. CDR3 length: 15 residues. The V segment lost 7 bases and the J segment 4 bases; nucleotides outside the gene matches: 11. The CDR3 DNA reads as TGCAGCGCCCTTGACGCGGGAGGAATCACCGGGGAGCTGTTTTTT. This translates into CSALDAGGITGELFF.

This clonotype was recorded a few times. The chain couples TRBV4-1 to TRBJ1-3, with D hard to call. The CDR3 covers 11 residues. Trimming removed 4 bases at V and 4 bases at J, with 2 bases between. Germline loops: CDR1 MGHRA, CDR2 YSYEKL. CDR3 region: CASSRGNTIYF. DNA of the CDR3: TGCGCCAGCAGCCGGGGAAACACCATATATTTT.

This clonotype was seen repeatedly, ten times or more. The chain uses TRBV6-5 and TRBJ1-1; D gene unclear. Germline values: CDR1 MNHEY, CDR2 SVGAGI. This CDR3 comprises 13 residues. Trimming cost V 7 bases and J 3 bases, with 12 bases left between them. DNA of the CDR3: TGTGCCAGCAACGGACTCTCGGACACTGAAGCTTTCTTT. Amino acid sequence: CASNGLSDTEAFF.

A remark on this clonotype: This may arise from a read error, as a much more abundant clone is one base away. Given the absence of the conserved phenylalanine or tryptophan at the CDR3 end, a read error is likely. This chain links TRBV5-3 with TRBJ1-1, with D unclear. TRBV5-3 carries the ORF label, with uncertain function. The CDR3 contains 15 residues. The CDR3 sequence is CASSLGASGGTEAFI. The CDR3 bases are TGTGCCAGCAGCTTGGGCGCCAGCGGAGGGACTGAAGCTTTCATT.

This clonotype was recorded a few times. This chain links TRBV4-1 with TRBJ2-3, with D maybe TRBD2 (6 bases). Trimming pared 2 bases from V and 1 base from J, leaving 19 bases between. There are 18 residues in the CDR3. In germline, CDR1 is MGHRA, CDR2 YSYEKL. The CDR3: CASSQPPAGPVGTDTQYF. CDR3 DNA: TGCGCCAGCAGCCAACCACCCGCGGGGCCGGTCGGCACAGATACGCAGTATTTT.

This clonotype came up many times. V usage is TRBV20-1 and J usage is TRBJ2-5; D is ambiguous. Germline-derived CDR1 and CDR2 are DFQATT and SNEGSKA (reference sequence). Trimming left V 1 base short and J 3 bases short, with 15 bases between. This CDR3 contains 15 residues. CDR3 nucleotide sequence: TGCAGTGCTAGAGTGTACATGAACACGGAAGAGACCCAGTACTTC. Its translation: CSARVYMNTEETQYF.

The chain has TRBV3-1 and TRBJ2-1; 8 positions match TRBD2. Germline trimming cut 1 base from V and 8 bases from J; bases unmatched to any gene: 13. There are 17 residues in the CDR3. Germline CDR1 and CDR2: LGHDT and YNNKEL (reference sequence). CDR3 in DNA: TGTGCCAGCAGCCAAGTTCCGGGGGGGGGTCCAGGGGATGAGCAGTTCTTC. Amino acid sequence: CASSQVPGGGPGDEQFF.

Details on this clonotype: A much more abundant neighbour one base away suggests this may be a read error. The J gene is TRBJ2-3, the V gene TRBV27, with a weak D call TRBD2 (6 bases). The CDR3 extends over 15 amino acids. CDR1 and CDR2 from the germline V gene are MNHEY and SMNVEV (reference sequence). Written as DNA, the CDR3 is TGTGTTTCTCGGAGGGGAAGCGCTAGCACAGATAAGCAGTATTTT. Translation: CVSRRGSASTDKQYF.

There are many counts of this clonotype. V is TRBV4-1 and J is TRBJ2-7; TRBD1 matches 7 bases. The CDR3 runs to 15 residues. Germline lookup yields CDR1 MGHRA and CDR2 YSYEKL. Trimming cost V 3 bases and J 5 bases; bases outside gene matches: 10. The CDR3 is CASSHIPGGRDEQYF. CDR3 sequence (DNA): TGCGCCAGCAGCCATATCCCAGGGGGTCGGGACGAGCAGTACTTC.

Concerning this clonotype: A junction end diverges from the germline sequence, so it may reflect a read error. The rearrangement links TRBV6-2 or TRBV6-3 to TRBJ1-5; D gene ambiguous. Germline CDR1 reads MNHEY; CDR2 reads SVGEGT. The CDR3 is 13 residues long. CDR3 DNA sequence: TGTGCCCGCCGGCCCACCCCCACTCCGCCCCCGCCTTTT. This encodes CARRPTPTPPPPF.

As for this clonotype: This is likely an artifact of a read error, given a far larger clone one base away. The chain joins TRBV5-1 to TRBJ1-1, with D perhaps matching TRBD1 (5 bases). Looked up from germline, CDR1 is SGHRS and CDR2 is YFSETQ. The CDR3 is 13 residues long. DNA of the CDR3: TGCGCCAGCAGCTTCAGGGTGAACACTGTAGCTTTCTTT. Amino acid sequence: CASSFRVNTVAFF.

This clonotype was observed a few times. This chain joins TRBV4-3 and TRBJ1-6; D call uncertain. The CDR3 sequence is 15 residues long. V was trimmed by 4 bases and J by 7 bases, leaving 14 bases between them. Germline values: CDR1 LGHNA, CDR2 YSLEER. The CDR3 nucleotides read TGCGCCAGCAGCCTATCCGGGGTGGGAAATTCACCCCTCCACTTT. Amino acid sequence: CASSLSGVGNSPLHF.

This clonotype was counted a single time. In this CDR3 the conserved last residue, phenylalanine or tryptophan, is missing, so a read error is likely. The chain recombines TRBV30 with TRBJ1-1, with D perhaps matching TRBD1 (5 bases). The germline gives CDR1 GTSNPN, CDR2 SVGIG (reference sequence). Trimming removed 3 bases at V and 4 bases at J, with 12 bases between. This CDR3 region has 13 residues. CDR3 DNA: TGTGCCTGGAGCGGGGGTTCGGGCACTGAAGCTTTCTAT. Its translation is CAWSGGSGTEAFY.

Details on this clonotype: A much bigger clone sits one base away, suggesting this may be a read error. This chain joins TRBV14 and TRBJ2-3, with D maybe TRBD2 (6 bases). The CDR3 covers 17 residues. The germline V and J ends were trimmed by 1 base and 6 bases, with 20 bases remaining between them. Germline lookup yields CDR1 SGHDN and CDR2 FVKESK. CDR3 protein: CASSQGGSGFIRDTQYF. The CDR3 nucleotides read TGTGCCAGCAGCCAAGGTGGTAGCGGATTTATACGGGATACGCAGTATTTT.

This clonotype was seen only a few times. The chain links TRBV6-1 to TRBJ2-7, with D perhaps matching TRBD1 (6 bases). Per the germline V gene, CDR1 is MNHNS and CDR2 is SASEGT. The CDR3 extends over 15 amino acids. V lost 4 bases and J 2 bases, leaving 15 bases between the germline ends. As DNA, the CDR3 is TGTGCCAGCAGTGCCGAAAGGGGACAAACCTACGAGCAGTACTTC. Encoded protein: CASSAERGQTYEQYF.

This clonotype came up many times. This chain connects TRBV20-1 to TRBJ2-7; D gene unclear. CDR1 and CDR2 (germline): DFQATT, SNEGSKA (reference sequence). V lost 7 bases and J 0 bases, leaving 16 bases between the germline ends. CDR3 length: 14 residues. The CDR3, as DNA: TGCAGTGTAAGACGAGCGACCGACTCCTACGAGCAGTACTTC. Protein sequence: CSVRRATDSYEQYF.

This clonotype was counted between two and nine times. The V and J genes are TRBV7-2 and TRBJ1-1; D is unclear. CDR1 is SGHTA, CDR2 FQGNSA, per germline. V lost 1 base and J lost 7, with 13 bases in between. This CDR3 is built from 14 residues. Here the CDR3 reads CASSLGWELGEAFF. The CDR3 DNA follows: TGTGCCAGCAGCTTAGGATGGGAGCTAGGTGAAGCTTTCTTT.

As for this clonotype: A much larger clone differs from this one at a single base, so this may be a read error. No conserved phenylalanine or tryptophan ends this CDR3, so it is likely a read error. The CDR3 spells CASVPEGLGVADTQYS. The CDR3 bases are TGTGCTAGTGTCCCGGAAGGACTAGGTGTCGCAGATACGCAGTATTCT. V usage is TRBV12-5 and J usage is TRBJ2-3; 7 nucleotides match TRBD2. The CDR3 consists of 16 residues. Trimming removed 7 bases from V and 4 bases from J; junction bases left unmatched: 14. Looked up from germline, CDR1 is LGHNT and CDR2 is FRNRAP.

This clonotype was counted between two and nine times. The chain couples TRBV4-1 to TRBJ1-5, with TRBD1 matching over 8 bases. This CDR3 region has 17 residues. The J segment lost 0 bases and the V segment lost 0 bases, leaving 4 bases of the junction unmatched. Germline CDR1 and CDR2: MGHRA and YSYEKL. The CDR3 DNA reads TGCGCCAGCAGCCAAGATCCCGGACAGGGTAGCAATCAGCCCCAGCATTTT. It codes for CASSQDPGQGSNQPQHF.

This clonotype was recorded at least ten times. The CDR3 coding sequence is TGTGCCACCAGTGAAGGGACAGGGGAAGATACGCAGTATTTT. Its translation: CATSEGTGEDTQYF. The genes are TRBV24-1 and TRBJ2-3; 10 nucleotides line up with TRBD1. The CDR3 sequence is 14 residues long. V was clipped by 4 bases and J by 5 bases; unmatched bases: 2. Looked up from germline, CDR1 is KGHDR and CDR2 is SFDVKD.

This chain uses TRBV9 with TRBJ2-7, with D maybe TRBD2 (5 bases). V lost 4 bases to trimming and J lost 6 bases, with 20 bases between them. The V gene's germline CDR1 is SGDLS and CDR2 YYNGEE. The CDR3 sequence is 15 residues long. The CDR3 DNA reads as TGTGCCAGCAGCCCCGCTAATAGGATGGAGGTCGAGCAGTACTTC. It yields the protein CASSPANRMEVEQYF.

This clonotype was seen many times. The V call is TRBV4-2, the J call TRBJ2-7; 8 positions agree with TRBD2. The trim removed 1 base at V and 3 bases at J, leaving 11 bases unmatched. This CDR3 comprises 17 residues. Germline V gene sequence: CDR1 LGHNA, CDR2 YNFKEQ. CDR3 sequence: CASSQAGGDFTLYEQYF. The CDR3 DNA reads as TGTGCCAGCAGCCAAGCGGGGGGGGACTTTACCCTCTACGAGCAGTACTTC.

The chain recombines TRBV4-1 with TRBJ1-5; D is uncertain. The V gene lost 5 bases and the J gene lost 1 base, with 12 bases spanning the gap. The CDR3 is 15 amino acids. CDR1 is MGHRA, CDR2 YSYEKL, per germline. The CDR3 sequence is CASSSNQGSNQPQHF. CDR3 nucleotide sequence: TGCGCCAGCAGCTCCAACCAAGGGAGCAATCAGCCCCAGCATTTT.

This clonotype occurred a few times. The chain carries TRBV14 and TRBJ2-7; either TRBD1 or TRBD2 may supply D (5 bases each). V lost 0 bases, J lost 3 bases, and 9 bases lay in between. The CDR3 is made up of 14 amino acids. Germline CDR1 reads SGHDN; CDR2 reads FVKESK. CDR3 nucleotides: TGTGCCAGCAGCCAAGATGGGGGAGTCTACGAGCAGTACTTC. This sequence encodes CASSQDGGVYEQYF.